Listed here are 30 T cell receptor beta chains from one sample, sequenced in a study of graft-versus-host responses after intestinal transplantation. Assay: immunoSEQ multiplex PCR; the TCRdb copy retains only in-frame clones and omits some. The sample shows around 14,000 clones, about 95% of them seen only once. Here the sequenced sample was PBMCs, taken 9 days after transplant. The receptors here all came from a human patient who received an intestinal transplant, so some T cells may come from the graft donor.

The V and J genes are TRBV27 and TRBJ2-3; 11 positions match TRBD1. The CDR3 is made up of 16 amino acids. Trimming at V came to 8 bases and at J to 6 bases, leaving 13 bases not matched to a gene. Germline CDR1 is MNHEY and CDR2 is SMNVEV (reference sequence). The CDR3 here is CASYGVWTGGSDTQYF. In nucleotides, the CDR3 is TGTGCCAGCTACGGGGTCTGGACAGGGGGCTCGGATACGCAGTATTTT.

This rearrangement joins TRBV6-1 to TRBJ1-5; D call uncertain. CDR1 and CDR2 (germline): MNHNS, SASEGT. The CDR3 totals 15 residues. V lost 4 bases to trimming and J lost 3 bases, with 13 bases between them. CDR3 residues: CASSVLGTTNQPQHF. DNA for the CDR3: TGTGCCAGCAGTGTTTTGGGTACCACCAATCAGCCCCAGCATTTT.

This clone was detected once. The rearrangement uses TRBV7-3 and TRBJ2-5; D might be TRBD2 (5 bases). The CDR3 covers 15 residues. In germline, CDR1 is SGHTA, CDR2 FQGTGA. V lost 2 bases and J 2 bases, leaving 12 bases between the germline ends. The CDR3 DNA reads as TGTGCCAGCAGCTTAGTGGGAGCGGAGCAAGAGACCCAGTACTTC. This encodes CASSLVGAEQETQYF. Variable domain in full (rest from reference TRBV7-3 and TRBJ2-5): GAGVSQTPSNKVTEKGKYVELRCDPISGHTALYWYRQSLGQGPEFLIYFQGTGAADDSGLPNDRFFAVRPEGSVSTLKIQRTERGDSAVYLCASSLVGAEQETQYFGPGTRLLVL.

This chain connects TRBV5-1 to TRBJ1-1; a weak D match, TRBD1 (6 bases). Germline V gene data show CDR1 as SGHRS and CDR2 as YFSETQ. Deletions cut 0 bases from V and 10 bases from J, with 10 bases between. The CDR3 loop spans 12 amino acids. The CDR3 is CASSLGGQGAFF. For the CDR3, the DNA is TGCGCCAGCAGCTTGGGGGGACAAGGAGCTTTCTTT.

The chain joins TRBV5-4 to TRBJ2-1, with D perhaps matching TRBD2 (6 bases). Germline V gene lookup returns CDR1 SGHNT and CDR2 YYREEE (reference sequence). Trimming shortened V by 9 bases and J by 10 bases, and 11 bases separated the two germline ends. This CDR3 is built from 10 residues. In nucleotides, the CDR3 is TGTGCCACCGGGGGAGGAGAGCAGTTCTTC. Protein sequence: CATGGGEQFF.

The V gene is TRBV10-3, the J gene TRBJ2-1, with 10 nucleotides matching TRBD2. Germline CDR1 and CDR2: ENHRY and SYGVKD. J was trimmed by 5 bases and V by 4 bases; bases with no gene match: 14. The CDR3 runs to 18 residues. CDR3 loop: CAISGGAGGPPGHNEQFF. CDR3 nucleotides: TGTGCCATCAGTGGGGGAGCGGGAGGGCCACCCGGCCACAATGAGCAGTTCTTC.

V gene TRBV29-1 combines with J gene TRBJ2-5, with D hard to call. In germline, CDR1 is SQVTM, CDR2 ANQGSEA. The germline V and J ends were trimmed by 6 bases and 1 base, with 12 bases remaining between them. This CDR3 is 13 amino acids long. The CDR3 nucleotides are TGCAGCGTCGAACGACCGGCCCAAGAGACCCAGTACTTC. It yields the protein CSVERPAQETQYF. Full variable domain (rest looked up from reference TRBV29-1 and TRBJ2-5): SAVISQKPSRDICQRGTSLTIQCQVDSQVTMMFWYRQQPGQSLTLIATANQGSEATYESGFVIDKFPISRPNLTFSTLTVSNMSPEDSSIYLCSVERPAQETQYFGPGTRLLVL.

This chain links TRBV10-3 with TRBJ1-2; no firm D call. This CDR3 contains 12 residues. V dropped 3 bases and J dropped 4 bases, with 6 bases sitting between them. Germline V gives CDR1 ENHRY, CDR2 SYGVKD. The CDR3 sequence: CAISEIGYGYTF. For the CDR3, the DNA is TGTGCCATCAGTGAAATCGGCTATGGCTACACCTTC.

The rearrangement links TRBV30 to TRBJ1-3; a weak D match, TRBD1 (5 bases). Germline V CDR1 and CDR2: GTSNPN, SVGIG (reference sequence). Trimming cost V 7 bases and J 8 bases, with 15 bases left between them. This CDR3 spans 12 amino acids. The CDR3 DNA follows: TGTGCCTTCGGACATTTCGGAGACACCATATATTTT. It yields the protein CAFGHFGDTIYF.

This chain links TRBV6-5 with TRBJ2-1; 8 bases are shared with TRBD2. Germline V lookup: CDR1 MNHEY, CDR2 SVGAGI. Trimming took 2 bases from V and 7 from J; bases not matched to a gene: 4. This CDR3 region has 14 residues. CDR3 nucleotides: TGTGCCAGCAGTTACAATAGCGGGGTAAATGAGCAGTTCTTC. This sequence encodes CASSYNSGVNEQFF.

This clone turned up a few times. The genes are TRBV18 and TRBJ1-3; D is unclear. In germline, CDR1 is KGHSH, CDR2 LQKENI. This CDR3 has 12 amino acids. V lost 6 bases to trimming and J lost 4 bases, with 7 bases between them. CDR3 bases: TGTGCCAGCTCTGGAATAGGAAACACCATATATTTT. Encoded protein: CASSGIGNTIYF.

J is TRBJ2-1 and V is TRBV6-5, with TRBD2 identical over 12 bases. Per germline, CDR1 MNHEY and CDR2 SVGAGI. Trimming at V came to 2 bases and at J to 7 bases, leaving 3 bases not matched to a gene. This CDR3 has 15 residues. For the CDR3, the DNA is TGTGCCAGCAGTTACCTAGCGGGAGGGGAAAATGAGCAGTTCTTC. It specifies CASSYLAGGENEQFF.

V is TRBV6-5 and J is TRBJ2-2; no firm D call. Per the germline V gene, CDR1 is MNHEY and CDR2 is SVGAGI. The V gene lost 3 bases and the J gene lost 2 bases, with 7 bases spanning the gap. The CDR3 has 14 amino acids. The CDR3 loop reads CASSYTVNTGELFF. In DNA form, the CDR3 reads TGTGCCAGCAGTTATACAGTTAACACCGGGGAGCTGTTTTTT.

The rearrangement uses TRBV25-1 and TRBJ1-2; no clear D gene. Germline V CDR1 and CDR2: MGHDK, SYGVNS. Between the trimmed V and J ends, which lost 4 bases and 5 bases, there was a span of 8 bases. This CDR3 contains 12 residues. The CDR3 region has the DNA TGTGCCAGCAGTGCCTTGCCGTATGGCTACACCTTC. Its protein is CASSALPYGYTF.

V is TRBV4-1 and J is TRBJ2-7; the match to TRBD2 covers 9 bases. V gave up 1 base and J gave up 3 bases; unmatched junction bases: 7. The CDR3 length is 16 residues. Germline V gene lookup returns CDR1 MGHRA and CDR2 YSYEKL. This chain's CDR3 is CASSQAPGLAFYEQYF. In DNA form, the CDR3 reads TGCGCCAGCAGCCAAGCGCCGGGACTAGCTTTCTACGAGCAGTACTTC.

The chain carries TRBV4-1 and TRBJ2-7, with 10 bases fitting TRBD2. Trimming took 0 bases from V and 7 from J; bases not matched to a gene: 9. CDR1 is MGHRA, CDR2 YSYEKL, per germline. The CDR3 runs 16 residues. CDR3 nucleotide sequence: TGCGCCAGCAGCCAAGAGGCCAGCGGGAGGGCCCGAGAGCAGTACTTC. Amino acids: CASSQEASGRAREQYF.

The chain has TRBV6-5 and TRBJ1-2, with a weak D call TRBD1 (6 bases). The CDR3 is 15 amino acids. Looked up from germline, CDR1 is MNHEY and CDR2 is SVGAGI. V lost 4 bases to trimming and J lost 7 bases, with 19 bases between them. The CDR3 protein is CASSSLGQPDSGYTF. Written as DNA, the CDR3 is TGTGCCAGCAGTTCCCTGGGACAACCCGACAGTGGCTACACCTTC.

The CDR3 DNA reads as TGTGCCAGCAGTTGGGGACCCTCGCGGGGGCAGTATTTT. This gives the protein CASSWGPSRGQYF. The chain has TRBV27 and TRBJ2-3, with D perhaps matching TRBD2 (6 bases). With 4 bases removed from V and 11 bases from J, the gap between germline ends came to 16 bases. This CDR3 comprises 13 residues. Germline V CDR1 and CDR2: MNHEY, SMNVEV (reference sequence).

The chain uses TRBV7-6 and TRBJ2-2; no firm D call. The CDR3 contains 14 residues. The germline V gene encodes CDR1 SGHVS and CDR2 FNYEAQ. V lost 2 bases, J lost 4 bases, and 8 bases lay in between. The CDR3 coding sequence is TGTGCCAGCAGCTTACAGATCAGCACCGGGGAGCTGTTTTTT. It yields the protein CASSLQISTGELFF.

The V and J genes are TRBV2 and TRBJ2-1, with D perhaps given as TRBD1 or TRBD2 (5 bases each). The V end lost 5 bases, the J end lost 4 bases, and 15 bases lay between the germline ends. Germline V gene data show CDR1 as SNHLY and CDR2 as FYNNEI. This CDR3 comprises 15 residues. CDR3 DNA: TGTGCCAGCAGTCAACCCGGGACGGCTTACAATGAGCAGTTCTTC. This encodes CASSQPGTAYNEQFF.

The chain links TRBV13 to TRBJ2-3, with 11 bases fitting TRBD2. V dropped 4 bases and J dropped 3; count of bases not matched to a gene: 6. CDR1 and CDR2 from the germline V gene are PRHDT and FYEKMQ (reference sequence). The CDR3 has 16 amino acids. The CDR3 is CASSSISGRVTDTQYF. CDR3 nucleotide sequence: TGTGCCAGCAGCTCAATTAGCGGGAGGGTTACAGATACGCAGTATTTT.

The chain has TRBV7-6 and TRBJ2-1; D is undetermined. CDR1 is SGHVS and CDR2 is FNYEAQ in the germline V gene. The CDR3 runs to 12 residues. The V end lost 2 bases, the J end lost 5 bases, and 4 bases lay between the germline ends. Here the CDR3 DNA reads TGTGCCAGCAGCTTATTTAACAATGAGCAGTTCTTC. Translation: CASSLFNNEQFF.

V gene TRBV19 combines with J gene TRBJ2-7; 8 bases fit TRBD1. The CDR3 is made up of 13 amino acids. After removal of 4 bases from V and 5 bases from J, the junction contained 4 bases not matched to a gene. CDR1 is LNHDA and CDR2 is SQIVND in the germline V gene (reference sequence). The CDR3: CASSNTGGNEQYF. CDR3 in DNA: TGTGCCAGTAGTAACACAGGGGGTAACGAGCAGTACTTC.

This sequence joins TRBV27 and TRBJ2-7; D perhaps matches TRBD2 (6 bases). The V gene lost 3 bases and the J gene lost 5 bases, with 11 bases spanning the gap. Germline loops: CDR1 MNHEY, CDR2 SMNVEV (reference sequence). The CDR3 is made up of 13 amino acids. The CDR3 protein is CASSFSGRNEQYF. The CDR3 DNA reads TGTGCCAGCAGTTTCTCGGGGAGGAACGAGCAGTACTTC.

V gene TRBV7-8 combines with J gene TRBJ2-2; a weak D match, TRBD2 (6 bases). The CDR3 covers 15 residues. Trimming took 3 bases from V and 6 from J, leaving 14 bases between them. Looked up from germline, CDR1 is SGHVS and CDR2 is FQNEAQ. This chain's CDR3 is CASSFKYAGPGELFF. CDR3 in DNA: TGTGCCAGCAGCTTTAAGTACGCGGGGCCCGGGGAGCTGTTTTTT.

The chain employs TRBV30 and TRBJ1-3, with D perhaps TRBD1 (5 bases). The CDR3 extends over 16 amino acids. The ends were cut back, 0 bases at V and 1 base at J, with 13 bases in the middle. Germline CDR1 GTSNPN, CDR2 SVGIG (reference sequence). The CDR3 loop reads CAWSVRGARSGNTIYF. The CDR3 DNA reads as TGTGCCTGGAGTGTACGAGGGGCAAGATCTGGAAACACCATATATTTT.

V gene TRBV7-9 combines with J gene TRBJ1-4; 9 bases align to TRBD1. The CDR3 consists of 15 residues. The trim removed 4 bases at V and 7 bases at J, leaving 7 bases unmatched. Germline V gene lookup returns CDR1 SEHNR and CDR2 FQNEAQ (reference sequence). In DNA, the CDR3 is TGTGCCAGCAGCTCAAAGACAGGGGGTCGTGAAAAACTGTTTTTT. The encoded protein is CASSSKTGGREKLFF.

The chain couples TRBV6-5 to TRBJ1-1; weak D call: TRBD1 (5 bases). From germline, CDR1 is MNHEY and CDR2 SVGAGI. CDR3 size: 13 residues. Deletions cut 6 bases from V and 0 bases from J, with 8 bases between. The CDR3 DNA reads TGTGCCAGCAGAACAGGCATGAACACTGAAGCTTTCTTT. Encoded protein: CASRTGMNTEAFF.

The gene calls are TRBV7-8 and TRBJ1-4; no clear D gene. V gave up 5 bases and J gave up 2 bases, with 18 bases separating them. CDR1 is SGHVS and CDR2 is FQNEAQ in the germline V gene. The CDR3 length is 17 residues. For the CDR3, the DNA is TGTGCCAGCAGCCGGGCCTCGATGGGTACGACTAATGAAAAACTGTTTTTT. This sequence encodes CASSRASMGTTNEKLFF.

The gene calls are TRBV5-8 and TRBJ1-5; weak D call: TRBD1 (5 bases). Germline CDR1 and CDR2: SGHTS and YDEGEE. This CDR3 contains 13 residues. V lost 4 bases and J 5 bases, leaving 10 bases between the germline ends. The CDR3 spells CASSPPGDQPQHF. CDR3 nucleotide sequence: TGTGCCAGCAGCCCGCCGGGGGATCAGCCCCAGCATTTT.